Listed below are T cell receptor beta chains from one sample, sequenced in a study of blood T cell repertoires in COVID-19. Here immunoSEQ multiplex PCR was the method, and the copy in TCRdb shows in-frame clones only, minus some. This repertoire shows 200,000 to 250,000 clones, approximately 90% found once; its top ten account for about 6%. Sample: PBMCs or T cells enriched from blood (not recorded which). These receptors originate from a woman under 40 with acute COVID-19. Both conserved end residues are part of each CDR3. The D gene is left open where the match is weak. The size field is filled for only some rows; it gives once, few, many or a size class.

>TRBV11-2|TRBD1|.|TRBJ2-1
CASSSRTGGISDLFF
TGTGCCAGCAGCTCGAGGACAGGGGGTATCTCTGATCTGTTCTTC
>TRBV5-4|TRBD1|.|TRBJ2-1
CASRKQGVYNEQFF
TGTGCCAGCAGGAAACAGGGGGTCTACAATGAGCAGTTCTTC
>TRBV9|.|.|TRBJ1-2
CASSGLGGYGYTF
TGTGCCAGCAGCGGCCTCGGGGGCTATGGCTACACCTTC
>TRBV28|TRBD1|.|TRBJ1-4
CASSANPGTVNEKLFF
TGTGCCAGCAGTGCAAACCCCGGGACAGTTAATGAAAAACTGTTTTTT
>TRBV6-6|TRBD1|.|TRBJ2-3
CASTQGARIDTQYF
TGTGCCAGCACCCAGGGGGCGCGGATAGATACGCAGTATTTT
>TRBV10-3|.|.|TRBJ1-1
CAISVDPMNTEAFF
TGTGCCATCAGTGTAGATCCTATGAACACTGAAGCTTTCTTT
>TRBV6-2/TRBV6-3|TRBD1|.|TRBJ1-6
CASSYSPGGHSPLHF
TGTGCCAGCAGTTACTCGCCAGGGGGCCATTCACCCCTCCACTTT
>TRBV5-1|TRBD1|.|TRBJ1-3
CASSWVSGGVSGNTIYF
TGCGCCAGCAGCTGGGTATCAGGGGGCGTCTCTGGAAACACCATATATTTT
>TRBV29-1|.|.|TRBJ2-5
CSVAFDSAGRETQYF
TGCAGCGTCGCTTTTGACAGCGCCGGTAGAGAGACCCAGTACTTC
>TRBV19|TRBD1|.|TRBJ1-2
CASSVGQGASHGYTF
TGTGCCAGTAGTGTGGGACAGGGGGCGTCTCATGGCTACACCTTC
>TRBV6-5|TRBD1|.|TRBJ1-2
CASSWTGGDYGYTF
TGTGCCAGCAGTTGGACAGGGGGCGACTATGGCTACACCTTC
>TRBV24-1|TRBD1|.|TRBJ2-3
CATSEPTAGQGAGDTQYF
TGTGCCACCAGTGAACCAACCGCGGGACAGGGGGCGGGAGATACGCAGTATTTT
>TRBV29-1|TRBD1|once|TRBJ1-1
CSVEDRRTGGLSAFF
TGCAGCGTTGAAGATCGCCGGACAGGGGGTCTATCGGCTTTCTTT
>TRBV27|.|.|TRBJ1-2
CASSPDTSYGYTF
TGTGCCAGCAGCCCCGACACTTCCTATGGCTACACCTTC
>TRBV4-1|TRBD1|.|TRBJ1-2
CASSPSGTGGNYGYTF
TGCGCCAGCAGCCCATCAGGGACAGGCGGCAACTATGGCTACACCTTC
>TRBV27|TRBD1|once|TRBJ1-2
CASSLMGQGMGYTF
TGTGCCAGCAGTTTAATGGGACAGGGAATGGGCTACACCTTC
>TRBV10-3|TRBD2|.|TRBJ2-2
CAISERTGGLAGELFF
TGTGCCATCAGTGAACGAACGGGAGGGCTGGCCGGGGAGCTGTTTTTT
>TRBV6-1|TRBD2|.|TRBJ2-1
CASSFARMGGNEQFF
TGTGCCAGCAGTTTTGCTCGTATGGGGGGGAATGAGCAGTTCTTC
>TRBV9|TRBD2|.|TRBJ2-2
CASSVVPTSGGANTGELFF
TGTGCCAGCAGCGTAGTCCCCACTAGCGGGGGGGCGAACACCGGGGAGCTGTTTTTT
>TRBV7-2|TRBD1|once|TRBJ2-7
CASSLWGGQGISEQYF
TGTGCCAGCAGCTTATGGGGTGGACAGGGAATAAGCGAGCAGTACTTC
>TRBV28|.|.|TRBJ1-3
CASSLGGTSRNTIYF
TGTGCCAGCAGTTTGGGGGGGACTTCGAGAAACACCATATATTTT
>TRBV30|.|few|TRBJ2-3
CAWSRTGDTQYF
TGTGCCTGGAGTAGAACTGGAGATACGCAGTATTTT
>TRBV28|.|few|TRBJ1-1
CASSLRGRVNTEAFF
TGTGCCAGCAGTTTAAGGGGCAGGGTGAACACTGAAGCTTTCTTT
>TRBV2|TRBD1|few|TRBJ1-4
CASSSTGGEKLFF
TGTGCCAGCAGCTCGACAGGGGGTGAAAAACTGTTTTTT
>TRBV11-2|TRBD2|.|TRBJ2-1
CASSLGAGGPSHNEQFF
TGTGCCAGCAGCTTGGGAGCGGGAGGTCCCTCGCACAATGAGCAGTTCTTC
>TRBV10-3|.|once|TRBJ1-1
CAISRTANTEAFF
TGTGCCATCAGTCGGACAGCAAACACTGAAGCTTTCTTT
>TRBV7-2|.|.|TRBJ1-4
CASSFGQGEKLFF
TGTGCCAGCAGCTTTGGGCAAGGTGAAAAACTGTTTTTT
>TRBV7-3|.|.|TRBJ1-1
CASSLSGNTEAFF
TGTGCCAGCAGCTTGTCGGGTAACACTGAAGCTTTCTTT
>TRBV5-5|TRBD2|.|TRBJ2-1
CASSFDSGGTFF
TGTGCCAGCAGCTTTGACAGCGGGGGGACTTTCTTC
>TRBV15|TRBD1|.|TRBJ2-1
CATSRGGTETYNEQFF
TGTGCCACCAGCAGAGGAGGGACAGAGACTTACAATGAGCAGTTCTTC
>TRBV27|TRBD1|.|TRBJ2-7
CASSFRDRGPYEQYF
TGTGCCAGCAGTTTCCGGGACAGGGGGCCCTACGAGCAGTACTTC
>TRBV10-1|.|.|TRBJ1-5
CASSESRLNQPQHF
TGCGCCAGCAGTGAGTCGAGGCTAAATCAGCCCCAGCATTTT
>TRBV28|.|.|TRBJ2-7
CASSLSAGTYEQYF
TGTGCCAGCAGTTTATCGGCGGGAACGTACGAGCAGTACTTC
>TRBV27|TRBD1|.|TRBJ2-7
CASRGTGRYEQYF
TGTGCCAGCAGGGGGACAGGGAGATACGAGCAGTACTTC
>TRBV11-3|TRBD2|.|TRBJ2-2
CASSLSLAGVTGELFF
TGTGCCAGCAGCCTATCACTAGCGGGAGTGACCGGGGAGCTGTTTTTT
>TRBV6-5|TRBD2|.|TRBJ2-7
CASSSTSGSSYEQYF
TGTGCCAGCAGTTCCACTAGCGGGAGCTCCTACGAGCAGTACTTC
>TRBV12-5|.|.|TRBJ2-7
CASGLSGLGQNNF
TGTGCTAGTGGTTTGTCAGGGCTTGGACAGAACAACTTC
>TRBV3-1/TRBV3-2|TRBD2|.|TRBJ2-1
CASSQDVPSGAQEQFF
TGTGCCAGCAGCCAAGATGTCCCTAGCGGGGCCCAAGAGCAGTTCTTC
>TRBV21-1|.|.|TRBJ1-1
CASSKKFRPGNTEAFF
TGTGCCAGCAGCAAAAAGTTCCGTCCAGGGAACACTGAAGCTTTCTTT
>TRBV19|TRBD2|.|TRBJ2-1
CASSISGGPYNEQFF
TGTGCCAGTAGTATATCGGGGGGTCCCTACAATGAGCAGTTCTTC
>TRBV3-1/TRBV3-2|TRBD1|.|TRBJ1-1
CASSLDRGPLILNTEAFF
TGTGCCAGCAGCCTCGACAGGGGGCCTCTAATTTTGAACACTGAAGCTTTCTTT
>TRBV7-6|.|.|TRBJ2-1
CASSLPSAYNEQFF
TGTGCCAGCAGCTTACCGAGCGCGTACAATGAGCAGTTCTTC